This T cell receptor beta chain was recovered during a study of CD8+ T cells in alopecia areata. The authors extracted RNA and reverse transcribed it into cDNA as the sequencing template. Data came from immunoSEQ multiplex PCR; TCRdb stores just in-frame clones and leaves some out. Here the sample spans thousands of clones, 67% being singletons. Peripheral blood samples and lesional scalp punch biopsies were obtained from alopecia areata patients. V was clipped by 4 bases and J by 4 bases; unmatched bases: 10. Germline V gene lookup returns CDR1 SGHNT and CDR2 YYREEE (reference sequence). The CDR3 is 15 residues long.

The chain recombines TRBV5-4 with TRBJ2-7; 8 bases fit TRBD1. Sequenced here: skin, sampled at week 0. The sequence derives from a human donor with alopecia areata. DNA of the CDR3: TGTGCCAGCAGCCCCTCCGGGACAGGACGTTACGAGCAGTACTTC. It is translated as CASSPSGTGRYEQYF.